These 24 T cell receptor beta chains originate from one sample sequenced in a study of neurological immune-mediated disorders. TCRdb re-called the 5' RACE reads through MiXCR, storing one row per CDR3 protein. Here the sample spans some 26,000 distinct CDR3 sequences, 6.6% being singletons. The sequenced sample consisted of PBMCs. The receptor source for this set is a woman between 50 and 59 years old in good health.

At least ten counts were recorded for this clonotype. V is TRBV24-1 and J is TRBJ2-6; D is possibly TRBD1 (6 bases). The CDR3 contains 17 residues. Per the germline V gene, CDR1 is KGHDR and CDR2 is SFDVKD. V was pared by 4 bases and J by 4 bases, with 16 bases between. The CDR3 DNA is TGTGCCACCAGTGACCCTCACAGGGAGTCGGGGGCCAACGTCCTGACTTTC. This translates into CATSDPHRESGANVLTF.

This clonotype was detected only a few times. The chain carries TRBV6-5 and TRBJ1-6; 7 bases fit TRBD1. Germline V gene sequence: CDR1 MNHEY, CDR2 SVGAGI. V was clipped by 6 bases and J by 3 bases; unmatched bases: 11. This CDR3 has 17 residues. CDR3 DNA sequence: TGTGCCAGCAGATACCAGGGGGGACCGGGCTATAATTCACCCCTCCACTTT. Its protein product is CASRYQGGPGYNSPLHF.

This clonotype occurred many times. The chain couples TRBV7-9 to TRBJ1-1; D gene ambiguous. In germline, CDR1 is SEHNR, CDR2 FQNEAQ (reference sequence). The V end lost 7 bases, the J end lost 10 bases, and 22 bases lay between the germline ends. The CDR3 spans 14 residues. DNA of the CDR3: TGTGCCAGCACCCGGGTTACGATGGATGGCGGAGCTTTCTTT. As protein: CASTRVTMDGGAFF.

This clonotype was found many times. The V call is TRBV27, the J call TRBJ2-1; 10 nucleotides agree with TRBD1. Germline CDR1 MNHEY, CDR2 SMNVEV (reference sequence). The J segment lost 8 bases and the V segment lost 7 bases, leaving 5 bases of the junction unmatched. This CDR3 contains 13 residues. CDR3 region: CASMVGQGYEQFF. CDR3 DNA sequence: TGTGCCAGCATGGTGGGACAGGGGTATGAGCAGTTCTTC.

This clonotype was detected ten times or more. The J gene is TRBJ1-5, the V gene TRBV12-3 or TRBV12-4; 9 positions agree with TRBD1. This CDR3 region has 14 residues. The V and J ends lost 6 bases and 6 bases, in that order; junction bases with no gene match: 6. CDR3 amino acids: CASRQQGAGQPQHF. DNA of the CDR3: TGTGCCAGCAGGCAACAGGGGGCTGGTCAGCCCCAGCATTTT.

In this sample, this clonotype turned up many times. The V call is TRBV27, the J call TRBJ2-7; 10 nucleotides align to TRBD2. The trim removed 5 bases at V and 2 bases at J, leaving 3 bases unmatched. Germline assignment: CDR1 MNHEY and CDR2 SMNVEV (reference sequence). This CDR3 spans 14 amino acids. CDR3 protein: CASSEREGPYEQYF. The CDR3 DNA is TGTGCCAGCAGTGAGCGGGAGGGCCCCTACGAGCAGTACTTC.

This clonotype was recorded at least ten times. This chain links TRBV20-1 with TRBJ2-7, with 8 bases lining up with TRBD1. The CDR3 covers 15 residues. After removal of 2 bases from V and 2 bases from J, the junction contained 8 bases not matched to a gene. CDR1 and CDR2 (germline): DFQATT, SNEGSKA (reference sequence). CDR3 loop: CSARHANRGAYEQYF. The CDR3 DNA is TGCAGTGCTAGACATGCGAACAGGGGGGCCTACGAGCAGTACTTC.

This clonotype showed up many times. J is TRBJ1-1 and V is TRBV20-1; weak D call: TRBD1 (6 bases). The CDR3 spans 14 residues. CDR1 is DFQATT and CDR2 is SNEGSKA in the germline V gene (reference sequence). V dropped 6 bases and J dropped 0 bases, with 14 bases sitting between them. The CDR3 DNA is TGCAGTGCATCCGGACAGACCATGAACACTGAAGCTTTCTTT. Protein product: CSASGQTMNTEAFF.

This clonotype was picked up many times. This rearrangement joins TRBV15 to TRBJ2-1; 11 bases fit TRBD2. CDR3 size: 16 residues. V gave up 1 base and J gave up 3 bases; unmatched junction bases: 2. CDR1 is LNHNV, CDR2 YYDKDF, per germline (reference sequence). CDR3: CATSRGLAGRYNEQFF. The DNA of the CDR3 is TGTGCCACCAGCAGAGGACTAGCGGGACGCTACAATGAGCAGTTCTTC.

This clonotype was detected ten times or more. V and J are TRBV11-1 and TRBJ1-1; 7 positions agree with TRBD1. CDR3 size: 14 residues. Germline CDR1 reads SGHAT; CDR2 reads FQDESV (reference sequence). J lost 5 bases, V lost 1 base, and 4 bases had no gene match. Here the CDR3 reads CASSLERGPTEAFF. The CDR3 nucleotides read TGTGCCAGCAGCTTAGAAAGGGGGCCAACTGAAGCTTTCTTT.

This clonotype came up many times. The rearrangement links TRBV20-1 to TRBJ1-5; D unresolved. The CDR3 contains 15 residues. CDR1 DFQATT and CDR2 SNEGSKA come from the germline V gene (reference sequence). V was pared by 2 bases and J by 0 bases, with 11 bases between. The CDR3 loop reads CSARTSTGSNQPQHF. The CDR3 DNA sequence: TGCAGTGCTAGAACTTCGACGGGTAGCAATCAGCCCCAGCATTTT.

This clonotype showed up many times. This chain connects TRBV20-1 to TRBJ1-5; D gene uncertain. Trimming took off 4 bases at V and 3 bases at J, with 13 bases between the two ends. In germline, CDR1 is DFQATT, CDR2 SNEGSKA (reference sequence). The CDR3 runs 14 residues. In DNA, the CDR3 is TGCAGTGCTAACCTAGGACCGTCCAATCAGCCCCAGCATTTT. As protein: CSANLGPSNQPQHF.

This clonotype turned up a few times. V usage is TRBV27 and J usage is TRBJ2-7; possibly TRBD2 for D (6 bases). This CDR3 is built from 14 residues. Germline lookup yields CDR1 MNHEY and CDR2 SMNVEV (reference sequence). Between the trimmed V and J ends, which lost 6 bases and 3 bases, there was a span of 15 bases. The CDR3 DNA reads TGTGCCAGCAGCCTCGGGGCGGGGAACTACGAGCAGTACTTC. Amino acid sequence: CASSLGAGNYEQYF.

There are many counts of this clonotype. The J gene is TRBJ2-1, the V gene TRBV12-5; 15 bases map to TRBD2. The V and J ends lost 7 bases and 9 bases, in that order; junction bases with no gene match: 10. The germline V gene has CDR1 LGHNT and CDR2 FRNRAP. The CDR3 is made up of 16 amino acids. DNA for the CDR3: TGTGCTAGTGCCATCGGGACTAGCGGGAGGTTTCTTGAGCAGTTCTTC. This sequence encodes CASAIGTSGRFLEQFF.

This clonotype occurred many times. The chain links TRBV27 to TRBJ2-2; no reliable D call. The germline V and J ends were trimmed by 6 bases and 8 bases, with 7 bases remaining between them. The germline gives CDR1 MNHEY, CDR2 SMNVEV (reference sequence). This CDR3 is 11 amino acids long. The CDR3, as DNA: TGTGCCAGCAGCAGTGGGGGGGAGCTGTTTTTT. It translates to CASSSGGELFF.

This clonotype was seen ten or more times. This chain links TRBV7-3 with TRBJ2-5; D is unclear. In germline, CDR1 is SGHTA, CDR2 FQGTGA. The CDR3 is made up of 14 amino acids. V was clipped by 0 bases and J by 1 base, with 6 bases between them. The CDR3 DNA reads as TGTGCCAGCAGCTTAACGGGCTCCCAAGAGACCCAGTACTTC. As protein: CASSLTGSQETQYF.

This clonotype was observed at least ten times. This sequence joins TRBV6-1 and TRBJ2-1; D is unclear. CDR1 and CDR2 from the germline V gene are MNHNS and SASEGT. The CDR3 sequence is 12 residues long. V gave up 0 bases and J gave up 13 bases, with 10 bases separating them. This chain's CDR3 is CASSEASSLQFF. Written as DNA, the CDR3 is TGTGCCAGCAGTGAAGCCTCCTCCCTTCAGTTCTTC.

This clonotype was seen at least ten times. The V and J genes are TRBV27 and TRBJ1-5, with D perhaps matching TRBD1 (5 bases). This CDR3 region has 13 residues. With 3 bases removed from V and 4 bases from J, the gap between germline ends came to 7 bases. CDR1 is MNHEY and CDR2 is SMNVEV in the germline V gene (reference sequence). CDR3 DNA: TGTGCCAGCAGTTTGGGACGGAATCAGCCCCAGCATTTT. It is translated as CASSLGRNQPQHF.

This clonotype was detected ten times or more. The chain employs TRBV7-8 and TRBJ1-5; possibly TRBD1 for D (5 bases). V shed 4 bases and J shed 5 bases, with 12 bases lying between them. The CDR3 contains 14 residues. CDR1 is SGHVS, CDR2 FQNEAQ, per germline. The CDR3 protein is CASSYRSGDQPQHF. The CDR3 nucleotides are TGTGCCAGCAGCTACAGGTCCGGGGATCAGCCCCAGCATTTT. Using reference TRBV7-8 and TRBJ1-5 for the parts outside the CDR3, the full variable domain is GAGVSQSPRYKVAKRGQDVALRCDPISGHVSLFWYQQALGQGPEFLTYFQNEAQLDKSGLPSDRFFAERPEGSVSTLKIQRTQQEDSAVYLCASSYRSGDQPQHFGDGTRLSIL.

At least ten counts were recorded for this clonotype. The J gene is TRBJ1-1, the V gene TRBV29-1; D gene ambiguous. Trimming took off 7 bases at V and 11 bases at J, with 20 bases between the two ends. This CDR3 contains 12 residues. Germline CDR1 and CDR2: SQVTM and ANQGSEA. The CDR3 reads CSGTSRSSPAFF. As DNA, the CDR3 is TGCAGCGGCACTTCCCGAAGTTCCCCGGCTTTCTTT.

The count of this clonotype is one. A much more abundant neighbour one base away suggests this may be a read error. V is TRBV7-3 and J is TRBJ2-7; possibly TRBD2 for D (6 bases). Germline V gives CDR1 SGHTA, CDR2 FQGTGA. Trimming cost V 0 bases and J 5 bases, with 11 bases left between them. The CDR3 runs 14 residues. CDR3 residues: CASSLTQGRNEQYF. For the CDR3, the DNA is TGTGCCAGCAGCTTAACGCAAGGGAGGAACGAGCAGTACTTC.

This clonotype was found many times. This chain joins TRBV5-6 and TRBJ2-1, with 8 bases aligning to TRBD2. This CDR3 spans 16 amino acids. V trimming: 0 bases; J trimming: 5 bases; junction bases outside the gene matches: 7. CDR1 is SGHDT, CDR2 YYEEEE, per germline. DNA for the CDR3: TGTGCCAGCAGCTTGGCCGGGACTAGTATTGACAATGAGCAGTTCTTC. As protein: CASSLAGTSIDNEQFF.

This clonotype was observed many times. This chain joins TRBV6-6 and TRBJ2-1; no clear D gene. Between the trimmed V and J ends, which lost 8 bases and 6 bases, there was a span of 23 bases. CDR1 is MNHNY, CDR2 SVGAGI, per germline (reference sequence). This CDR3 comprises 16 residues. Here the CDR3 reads CASPPSATRLFNEQFF. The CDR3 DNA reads TGTGCCAGCCCCCCTTCAGCCACACGTCTTTTCAATGAGCAGTTCTTC.

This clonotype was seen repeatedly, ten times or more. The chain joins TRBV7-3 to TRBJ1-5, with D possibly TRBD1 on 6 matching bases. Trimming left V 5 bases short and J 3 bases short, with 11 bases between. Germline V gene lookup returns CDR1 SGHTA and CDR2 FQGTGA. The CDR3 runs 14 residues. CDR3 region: CASSTTGFNQPQHF. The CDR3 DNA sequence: TGTGCCAGCAGCACGACAGGATTCAATCAGCCCCAGCATTTT.